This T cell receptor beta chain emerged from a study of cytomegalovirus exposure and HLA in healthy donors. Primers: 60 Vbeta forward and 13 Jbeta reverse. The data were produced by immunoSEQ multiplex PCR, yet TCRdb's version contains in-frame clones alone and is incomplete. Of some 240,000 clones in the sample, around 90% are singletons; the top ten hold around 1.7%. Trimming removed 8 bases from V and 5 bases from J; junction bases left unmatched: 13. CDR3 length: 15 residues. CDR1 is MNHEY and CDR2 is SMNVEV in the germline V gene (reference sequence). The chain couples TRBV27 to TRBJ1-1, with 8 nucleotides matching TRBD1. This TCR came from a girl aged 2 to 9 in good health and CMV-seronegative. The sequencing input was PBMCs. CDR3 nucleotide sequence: TGTGCCAGCTGCGGGCAGGGGGCGCGTCGAACTGAAGCTTTCTTT. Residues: CASCGQGARRTEAFF.